One sample yielded the 3 T cell receptor beta chains listed below, sequenced in a study of shared T cell receptors in the human thymus. The table came from immunoSEQ multiplex PCR; TCRdb's copy has only in-frame clones and leaves some out. The sample yields over 450,000 clones, 78% seen once. The sample was also reused in another study, on human thymus T cells.

The sequenced sample consisted of thymocytes. The receptors here all came from a boy younger than two with a congenital heart defect.

The V call is TRBV20-1, the J call TRBJ2-5; D unclear. The germline gives CDR1 DFQATT, CDR2 SNEGSKA (reference sequence). The CDR3 runs to 11 residues. The CDR3: CSPSPQETQYF. CDR3 DNA: TGCAGCCCAAGCCCTCAAGAGACCCAGTACTTC.

This clone was seen once. Other DNA sequences in this specimen translate into the identical CDR3. The chain has TRBV28 and TRBJ1-4; 8 bases are shared with TRBD1. The germline CDR1 and CDR2 sequences are MDHEN and SYDVKM. V lost 5 bases, J lost 3 bases, and 5 bases stayed unmatched. The CDR3 runs 15 residues. CDR3: CASSPRQGSNEKLFF. CDR3 in DNA: TGTGCCAGCAGTCCCCGACAGGGGTCTAATGAAAAACTGTTTTTT. The variable domain in full, completed from reference TRBV28 and TRBJ1-4, reads DVKVTQSSRYLVKRTGEKVFLECVQDMDHENMFWYRQDPGLGLRLIYFSYDVKMKEKGDIPEGYSVSREKKERFSLILESASTNQTSMYLCASSPRQGSNEKLFFGSGTQLSVL.

V gene TRBV5-5 combines with J gene TRBJ2-1; D may be TRBD2 (6 bases). There are 18 residues in the CDR3. The V gene's germline CDR1 is SGHKS and CDR2 YYEKEE (reference sequence). The V and J ends lost 7 bases and 3 bases respectively, with 26 bases between them. The CDR3: CASAATGAFLRGYNEQFF. DNA of the CDR3: TGTGCCAGCGCCGCCACGGGAGCATTCTTGAGGGGCTACAATGAGCAGTTCTTC.